This is a list of T cell receptor beta chains from one sample in a study of cytomegalovirus exposure and HLA in healthy donors. Repertoires were generated with immunoSEQ multiplex PCR, while TCRdb's copy carries only in-frame clones and drops some. The sample contains 180,000 or so clones, nearly 80% of which appear only once. Input material: PBMCs. The receptor set was obtained from a female donor in good health and CMV-seronegative. Both conserved end residues are part of each CDR3. Size values are once, few and many counts, or a class for expanded clones, and some rows have none.

. TRBV5-4 CASSFASARSTGELFF
. TRBV29-1 CSVRQGVNEQFF
. TRBV9 CASSVEGASGNTIYF
. TRBV9 CASSVGGQGQPQHF
. TRBV9 CASSAPLPTGLDNEQFF
. TRBV7-2 CASSSMGQMNTEAFF
. TRBV7-8 CASSSQGGAEQFF
. TRBV7-9 CASSPGGGGEQYF
. TRBV11-3 CASSLSGVLGGSPLHF
. TRBV11-3 CASSLGGHKNTGELFF
. TRBV19 CASSTHLTGNGNTIYF
. TRBV7-6 CASWGGSSHEQYF
. TRBV6-1 CALWGPGTGGFQYF
. TRBV11-3 CASSLGGSGSYEQYF
. TRBV30 CAWSLNPNTEAFF
. TRBV15 CATSRVQGNEQYF
. TRBV10-3 CAISESTSGGQETQYF
few TRBV7-9 CSSSLELAGYTDTQYF
. TRBV12-2 CASRLYPGEQYF
. TRBV27 CASSLQVGYGYTF
. TRBV19 CASRSTNQGSPLHF
. TRBV2 CAGDGTGQGVNEQFF
. TRBV2 CASSETAGVSNQPQHF
. TRBV12-5 CASARGTSGSYEQYF
. TRBV14 CASSRQGAAFF
. TRBV2 CASSNLPRLASYQETQYF
. TRBV7-9 CASSSGTGRSLLNYGYTF
few TRBV7-8 CASSLRPGHGTDTQYF
. TRBV11-3 CASSLDPRTELFF
. TRBV5-6 CASSFRDRIGYGYTF